This entry lists 29 T cell receptor beta chains sequenced from one sample in a study of vaccination effects on CD4 cells after COVID-19. Assay used: immunoSEQ multiplex PCR; TCRdb lists only in-frame clones, some missing. The sample has 45,000 to 75,000 clones, around 80% seen once; the top ten hold approximately 2.8%. After less than twelve days in culture, the CD4+ T cells were isolated. These receptors' antigens are unknown. Sequences were derived from CD4+ T cells from PBMCs cultured without peptide, sampled before COVID-19 vaccination. These receptors originate from a human donor who received a COVID-19 vaccine.

The chain uses TRBV24-1 and TRBJ2-3; 7 bases map to TRBD1. CDR3 length equals 17 residues. V lost 3 bases to trimming and J lost 4 bases; unmatched junction nucleotides: 12. Germline V gene lookup returns CDR1 KGHDR and CDR2 SFDVKD. The CDR3 loop is CATSDPGRGGVADTQYF. The CDR3 DNA sequence: TGTGCCACCAGTGATCCCGGGCGAGGGGGCGTCGCAGATACGCAGTATTTT.

The chain uses TRBV3-1 (or the pseudogene TRBV3-2) and TRBJ2-7; possibly TRBD1 for D (5 bases). Germline CDR1 LGHDT, CDR2 YNNKEL (reference sequence). The CDR3 sequence is 13 residues long. Trimming pared 3 bases from V and 1 base from J, leaving 7 bases between. The CDR3 nucleotides read TGTGCCAGCAGCCACAGGGATTCCTACGAGCAGTACGTC. Translated, it gives CASSHRDSYEQYV.

This clone was seen more than once but under ten times. Other DNA sequences within the sample encode an identical CDR3. The V and J genes are TRBV19 and TRBJ1-6; D perhaps matches TRBD1 (6 bases). CDR3 size: 14 residues. Trimming left V 6 bases short and J 0 bases short, with 6 bases between. The V gene's germline CDR1 is LNHDA and CDR2 SQIVND (reference sequence). CDR3 DNA: TGTGCCAGTAGGGACAGCTCCTATAATTCACCCCTCCACTTT. Translated: CASRDSSYNSPLHF.

The chain has TRBV7-5 and TRBJ1-2. TRBV7-5 is assigned pseudogene status. The CDR3 contains 12 residues. CDR3 DNA: TGTGCCAAAGGGGGGTCGTACTATGGCTACACCTTC. Protein sequence: CAKGGSYYGYTF.

The chain couples TRBV10-3 to TRBJ2-5, with 10 bases identical to TRBD2. The CDR3 is made up of 17 amino acids. Germline V CDR1 and CDR2: ENHRY, SYGVKD. Trimming removed 4 bases from V and 2 bases from J; junction bases left unmatched: 10. The CDR3 loop is CAISGSPGLAQQETQYF. The CDR3, as DNA: TGTGCCATCAGTGGCTCACCGGGACTAGCGCAACAAGAGACCCAGTACTTC.

The chain uses TRBV6-5 and TRBJ1-5; D is ambiguous. Trimming cost V 2 bases and J 7 bases, with 9 bases left between them. Germline CDR1 is MNHEY and CDR2 is SVGAGI. This CDR3 has 13 residues. CDR3: CASSYNANQPQHF. In DNA, the CDR3 is TGTGCCAGCAGTTACAATGCGAACCAGCCCCAGCATTTT.

This chain's CDR3 is CATSDLSLEQYV. The CDR3 region has the DNA TGTGCCACCAGTGATTTGTCTCTCGAGCAGTACGTC. This chain links TRBV24-1 with TRBJ2-7; D not resolved. The V gene lost 0 bases and the J gene lost 6 bases, with 5 bases spanning the gap. Germline CDR1 is KGHDR and CDR2 is SFDVKD. The CDR3 totals 12 residues.

The chain links TRBV3-1 (or the pseudogene TRBV3-2) to TRBJ2-3; 14 bases fit TRBD2. This CDR3 has 19 residues. The V and J ends lost 4 bases and 2 bases, in that order; junction bases with no gene match: 11. The germline CDR1 and CDR2 sequences are LGHDT and YNNKEL (reference sequence). For the CDR3, the DNA is TGTGCCAGCAGCCGGACTAGCGGGGGGTCAGCCCCCCCCACAGATACGCAGTATTTT. Translating it yields CASSRTSGGSAPPTDTQYF.

The chain couples TRBV30 to TRBJ1-6; D possibly corresponds to TRBD1 (5 bases). Germline V gives CDR1 GTSNPN, CDR2 SVGIG (reference sequence). The CDR3 consists of 13 residues. Trimming shortened V by 0 bases and J by 9 bases, and 9 bases separated the two germline ends. The CDR3 loop reads CAWSVQGGSPLHF. CDR3 nucleotide sequence: TGTGCCTGGAGTGTCCAGGGTGGTTCACCCCTCCACTTT.

In nucleotides, the CDR3 is TGTGCCAGCAGCCTTGGGAAATCCTATGGCTACACCTTC. As protein: CASSLGKSYGYTF. This chain uses TRBV28 with TRBJ1-2; unclear D gene. The CDR3 runs to 13 residues. The V gene lost 6 bases and the J gene lost 4 bases, with 12 bases spanning the gap. Per germline, CDR1 MDHEN and CDR2 SYDVKM.

This sequence joins TRBV6-6 and TRBJ1-2; 9 positions match TRBD1. Trimming removed 2 bases from V and 0 bases from J; junction bases left unmatched: 1. The CDR3 extends over 15 amino acids. CDR1 is MNHNY, CDR2 SVGAGI, per germline (reference sequence). CDR3: CASSYGTGSNYGYTF. CDR3 DNA: TGTGCCAGCAGTTACGGGACAGGGTCTAACTATGGCTACACCTTC.

The chain has TRBV5-5 and TRBJ2-3; 9 bases are a match to TRBD1. The CDR3 contains 17 residues. V lost 4 bases to trimming and J lost 4 bases; unmatched junction nucleotides: 13. Germline loops: CDR1 SGHKS, CDR2 YYEKEE (reference sequence). This CDR3 reads CASSPLGGQGRADTQYF. DNA for the CDR3: TGTGCCAGCAGCCCCCTTGGGGGACAGGGTCGTGCAGATACGCAGTATTTT.

Written as DNA, the CDR3 is TGTGCCAGCACCAAACTGGACAGGGGGCAGTATTTT. This sequence encodes CASTKLDRGQYF. This chain links TRBV12-3 or TRBV12-4 with TRBJ2-3; 9 bases agree with TRBD1. The ends lost 7 bases at V and 11 bases at J; junction bases unmatched: 7. The length of the CDR3 is 12 residues.

The chain carries TRBV5-1 and TRBJ1-3; tentative D call: TRBD1 (5 bases). Germline values: CDR1 SGHRS, CDR2 YFSETQ. CDR3 length equals 16 residues. Trimming pared 5 bases from V and 3 bases from J, leaving 18 bases between. The CDR3 nucleotides are TGCGCCAGCAGTCGTACAGGCCCCGGCGTTGGAAACACCATATATTTT. This sequence encodes CASSRTGPGVGNTIYF.

This clone was seen only a few times. The CDR3 DNA is TGCGCCAGCAGCCTCTCCTTCACAGATACGCAGTATTTT. This translates into CASSLSFTDTQYF. The V call is TRBV5-1, the J call TRBJ2-3; D is uncertain. Trimming took off 4 bases at V and 2 bases at J, with 8 bases between the two ends. CDR1 and CDR2 (germline): SGHRS, YFSETQ. CDR3 length: 13 amino acids.

The gene calls are TRBV11-2 and TRBJ2-7; unclear D gene. Germline CDR1 SGHAT, CDR2 FQNNGV. V lost 5 bases and J 4 bases, leaving 15 bases between the germline ends. The CDR3 has 14 residues. The CDR3 DNA reads as TGTGCCAGCAGCCTGCCCGGACGGATGTACGAGCAGTACGTC. Translation: CASSLPGRMYEQYV.

This clone was counted once. The V call is TRBV18, the J call TRBJ1-2, with 7 bases lining up with TRBD1. The CDR3 has 13 residues. Germline V gene lookup returns CDR1 KGHSH and CDR2 LQKENI. Trimming took 3 bases from V and 8 from J; bases not matched to a gene: 6. Here the CDR3 DNA reads TGTGCCAGCTCACCTCGACAGGGAGAAGGCTACACCTTC. Protein sequence: CASSPRQGEGYTF.

The chain combines TRBV18 with TRBJ1-5; D remains unclear. Germline CDR1 is KGHSH and CDR2 is LQKENI. CDR3 size: 14 residues. The V end was cut by 5 bases, the J end by 2 bases, with 10 bases between. The CDR3 reads CASSYSGGNQPQHF. DNA of the CDR3: TGTGCCAGCTCATACAGTGGCGGCAATCAGCCCCAGCATTTT.

This clone was seen only once. The rearrangement joins TRBV6-4 to TRBJ2-3; no definite D call. Trimming left V 0 bases short and J 6 bases short, with 7 bases between. The germline V gene has CDR1 MRHNA and CDR2 SNTAGT. The CDR3 runs to 13 residues. The CDR3 nucleotides read TGTGCCAGCAGTGACTCGGGTTGGGATACGCAGTATTTT. Its protein is CASSDSGWDTQYF.

V and J are TRBV24-1 and TRBJ2-1; a weak D match, TRBD1 (6 bases). The CDR3 is 18 amino acids. Germline CDR1 is KGHDR and CDR2 is SFDVKD. V lost 4 bases to trimming and J lost 9 bases, with 27 bases between them. CDR3 in DNA: TGTGCCACCAGTGACCGGGGACATCACCAGGGCTTCTCTTTTGAGCAGTTCTTC. It translates to CATSDRGHHQGFSFEQFF.

This clone has a single count. The chain links TRBV11-2 to TRBJ1-4, with TRBD1 identical over 7 bases. CDR1 and CDR2 from the germline V gene are SGHAT and FQNNGV. Trimming removed 0 bases from V and 8 bases from J; junction bases left unmatched: 21. The CDR3 has 20 amino acids. The chain's CDR3 is CASSLDPTGCCFSISEKLFF. The CDR3 DNA follows: TGTGCCAGCAGCTTAGATCCGACAGGGTGTTGTTTCTCGATTTCGGAAAAACTGTTTTTT.

This clone has just one count. The rearrangement uses TRBV27 and TRBJ2-1; TRBD2 might be the D (5 bases). CDR3 size: 14 residues. In germline, CDR1 is MNHEY, CDR2 SMNVEV (reference sequence). The germline V and J ends were trimmed by 6 bases and 4 bases, with 13 bases remaining between them. In DNA, the CDR3 is TGTGCCAGCAGCCAGGACTCCTCTTACAATGAGCAGTTCTTC. Translation: CASSQDSSYNEQFF.

The chain couples TRBV7-3 to TRBJ2-1; D is unresolved. V dropped 0 bases and J dropped 5 bases, with 5 bases sitting between them. This CDR3 comprises 13 residues. Germline V lookup: CDR1 SGHTA, CDR2 FQGTGA. CDR3 bases: TGTGCCAGCAGCTTAACTAGGAACAATGAGCAGTTCTTC. Its protein product is CASSLTRNNEQFF.

This clone was counted a single time. CDR3: CASSRTPGTGNTIYF. In DNA, the CDR3 is TGTGCCAGCAGCCGAACCCCGGGGACTGGAAACACCATATATTTT. This sequence joins TRBV6-5 and TRBJ1-3; unclear D gene. The CDR3 contains 15 residues. V lost 6 bases and J 2 bases, leaving 14 bases between the germline ends. CDR1 MNHEY and CDR2 SVGAGI come from the germline V gene.

V gene TRBV29-1 combines with J gene TRBJ2-7; 8 bases map to TRBD2. Germline CDR1 is SQVTM and CDR2 is ANQGSEA. The length of the CDR3 is 14 residues. Losses at the gene ends were 4 bases for V and 4 bases for J; bases not matched to a gene: 9. In nucleotides, the CDR3 is TGCAGCGTTGCGGAGGGCGGGGGGAGGTACGAGCAGTACGTC. Encoded protein: CSVAEGGGRYEQYV.

The chain carries TRBV6-5 and TRBJ2-7; no clear D. The CDR3 sequence is 14 residues long. The V and J ends lost 3 bases and 7 bases respectively, with 16 bases between them. Germline V gene data show CDR1 as MNHEY and CDR2 as SVGAGI. This CDR3 reads CASSYKAGTTEQYV. CDR3 nucleotide sequence: TGTGCCAGCAGTTATAAGGCTGGTACTACGGAGCAGTACGTC.

The V gene is TRBV6-5, the J gene TRBJ2-5, with 11 nucleotides matching TRBD1. The ends lost 5 bases at V and 4 bases at J; junction bases unmatched: 3. The length of the CDR3 is 14 residues. CDR1 and CDR2 from the germline V gene are MNHEY and SVGAGI. CDR3 sequence: CASSPGTGGETQYF. The CDR3 DNA reads as TGTGCCAGCAGTCCCGGGACAGGGGGAGAGACCCAGTACTTC.

The chain links TRBV5-1 to TRBJ2-2, with 8 bases fitting TRBD1. V lost 1 base and J lost 7; bases outside the gene matches: 6. The CDR3 totals 15 residues. Germline V lookup: CDR1 SGHRS, CDR2 YFSETQ. As DNA, the CDR3 is TGCGCCAGCAGCTTGACAGGGGGTAATGGCGGGGAGCTGTTTTTT. Its protein is CASSLTGGNGGELFF.

The gene calls are TRBV3-1 (or the pseudogene TRBV3-2) and TRBJ2-2; TRBD1 matches at 12 bases. With V trimmed by 5 bases and J by 6 bases, 1 base remained unmatched. Germline V gene sequence: CDR1 LGHDT, CDR2 YNNKEL (reference sequence). CDR3 length: 14 residues. DNA of the CDR3: TGTGCCAGCAGCGGGGACAGGGGGCCCGGGGAGCTGTTTTTT. Translation gives CASSGDRGPGELFF.